The 17 T cell receptor beta chains in this list originate from one sample, sequenced in a study of blood T cell repertoires in COVID-19. TCRdb keeps only in-frame clones here, not all; method: immunoSEQ multiplex PCR. The sample has 170,000 or so clones; roughly 86% are singletons. The sample was peripheral blood. These receptors were obtained from a man over 45 with active or convalescent COVID-19.

Concerning this clone itself: The junction does not match germline at one end; this may be a read error. This chain connects TRBV7-7 to TRBJ1-3; no clear D gene. Germline lookup yields CDR1 SSHAT and CDR2 FNYEAQ (reference sequence). The CDR3 consists of 15 residues. CDR3 protein: CASSPVEGTGNTIYF. The CDR3 nucleotides read TGTGCTAGCAGCCCCGTGGAGGGCACTGGAAACACCATATATTTT.

V and J are TRBV6-2 or TRBV6-3 and TRBJ1-1; D call uncertain. The CDR3 runs 15 residues. The V gene's germline CDR1 is MNHEY and CDR2 SVGEGT. V lost 5 bases and J lost 1, with 14 bases in between. Written as DNA, the CDR3 is TGTGCCAGCAGTGTAACGCGGGCCGGGAACACTGAAGCTTTCTTT. Translating it yields CASSVTRAGNTEAFF.

This chain uses TRBV5-6 with TRBJ1-2, with TRBD1 matching over 7 bases. J gave up 4 bases and V 6 bases, and 6 bases lay outside the gene matches. Germline CDR1 SGHDT, CDR2 YYEEEE. This CDR3 is 13 amino acids long. The CDR3: CASKTGESYGYTF. The DNA for the CDR3 is TGTGCCAGCAAAACAGGGGAAAGCTATGGCTACACCTTC.

The rearrangement links TRBV5-6 to TRBJ1-2, with 9 bases fitting TRBD1. This CDR3 is 14 amino acids long. J lost 4 bases, V lost 4 bases, and 5 bases had no gene match. The germline V gene has CDR1 SGHDT and CDR2 YYEEEE. CDR3 residues: CASSLDRGAYGYTF. The DNA for the CDR3 is TGTGCCAGCAGCCTGGACAGGGGAGCCTATGGCTACACCTTC.

The chain combines TRBV9 with TRBJ1-1; TRBD1 aligns across 8 bases. Germline CDR1 and CDR2: SGDLS and YYNGEE. The CDR3 is made up of 14 amino acids. Losses at the gene ends were 4 bases for V and 4 bases for J; bases not matched to a gene: 6. The CDR3: CASSLTGGGTEAFF. The CDR3 bases are TGTGCCAGCAGCCTAACAGGGGGGGGCACTGAAGCTTTCTTT.

On this clone itself: Other DNA sequences in this specimen translate into the identical CDR3. V is TRBV29-1 and J is TRBJ1-2, with D perhaps TRBD1 (6 bases). The CDR3 is 12 amino acids. Trimming removed 5 bases at V and 2 bases at J, with 9 bases between. Germline V gene data show CDR1 as SQVTM and CDR2 as ANQGSEA. The CDR3 DNA follows: TGCAGCGTTACTACAGGGAACTATGGCTACACCTTC. Residues: CSVTTGNYGYTF.

The chain links TRBV6-1 to TRBJ2-7; D may be TRBD1 (5 bases). This CDR3 is 13 amino acids long. The germline V gene has CDR1 MNHNS and CDR2 SASEGT. Trimming pared 3 bases from V and 3 bases from J, leaving 9 bases between. In DNA form, the CDR3 reads TGTGCCAGCAGTGAGGCAGGGTTCTACGAGCAGTACTTC. Translated: CASSEAGFYEQYF.

This clone was counted ten times or more. The V call is TRBV7-9, the J call TRBJ1-6; D may be TRBD1 (5 bases). CDR3 size: 12 residues. Between the trimmed V and J ends, which lost 8 bases and 7 bases, there was a span of 9 bases. Germline V gives CDR1 SEHNR, CDR2 FQNEAQ (reference sequence). The chain's CDR3 is CASAQGNSPLHF. Here the CDR3 DNA reads TGTGCCAGCGCTCAGGGCAATTCACCCCTCCACTTT.

The gene calls are TRBV9 and TRBJ2-1, with 14 bases identical to TRBD2. Germline lookup yields CDR1 SGDLS and CDR2 YYNGEE. The length of the CDR3 is 17 residues. The V and J ends lost 3 bases and 8 bases, in that order; junction bases with no gene match: 10. The CDR3 DNA sequence: TGTGCCAGCAGCGCCCTTACGGGACTAGCGGGAGCCCATGAGCAGTTCTTC. Protein: CASSALTGLAGAHEQFF.

Points on this clone: A junction boundary mismatches the germline segment, possibly from a read error. V usage is TRBV12-3 or TRBV12-4 and J usage is TRBJ1-4; 7 bases align to TRBD1. CDR3 length: 12 residues. The CDR3, as DNA: TGTGCCAGCTCATCGCCCCTCGGGACAGCGCCTTTT. This translates into CASSSPLGTAPF.

This chain connects TRBV4-3 to TRBJ2-1; 13 nucleotides agree with TRBD2. The CDR3 covers 16 residues. Germline assignment: CDR1 LGHNA and CDR2 YSLEER. V trimming: 0 bases; J trimming: 7 bases; junction bases outside the gene matches: 3. The CDR3 reads CASSQDRTSGSNEQFF. The CDR3 coding sequence is TGCGCCAGCAGCCAAGATCGGACTAGCGGGAGTAATGAGCAGTTCTTC.

The CDR3 loop reads CASSLTREENSPLHF. The CDR3 nucleotides are TGTGCCAGCTCACTAACCCGGGAGGAAAATTCACCCCTCCACTTT. The rearrangement uses TRBV18 and TRBJ1-6; no clear D. The V gene lost 4 bases and the J gene lost 7 bases, with 14 bases spanning the gap. The germline gives CDR1 KGHSH, CDR2 LQKENI. The CDR3 is made up of 15 amino acids.

A single count supports this clone. J is TRBJ2-1 and V is TRBV5-8; weak D call: TRBD2 (5 bases). In germline, CDR1 is SGHTS, CDR2 YDEGEE. CDR3 size: 14 residues. Trimming took 0 bases from V and 10 from J, leaving 14 bases between them. CDR3 region: CASSLEPGLKEQFF. CDR3 nucleotide sequence: TGTGCCAGCAGCTTGGAACCGGGGTTAAAAGAGCAGTTCTTC.

This chain joins TRBV7-9 and TRBJ2-7, with 8 bases aligning to TRBD1. V lost 4 bases to trimming and J lost 1 base; unmatched junction nucleotides: 9. This CDR3 spans 16 amino acids. Looked up from germline, CDR1 is SEHNR and CDR2 is FQNEAQ (reference sequence). The CDR3 DNA reads TGTGCCAGCAGCTGGGTAGGACAGGGCAAATCCTACGAGCAGTACTTC. Translation gives CASSWVGQGKSYEQYF. The full variable domain, with the rest looked up from reference TRBV7-9 and TRBJ2-7, is DTGVSQNPRHKITKRGQNVTFRCDPISEHNRLYWYRQTLGQGPEFLTYFQNEAQLEKSRLLSDRFSAERPKGSFSTLEIQRTEQGDSAMYLCASSWVGQGKSYEQYFGPGTRLTVT.

V is TRBV4-1 and J is TRBJ2-1; TRBD2 aligns across 9 bases. Germline V gene sequence: CDR1 MGHRA, CDR2 YSYEKL. V was pared by 6 bases and J by 9 bases, with 9 bases of the junction left unmatched. The CDR3 has 14 amino acids. The DNA of the CDR3 is TGCGCCAGCAGAGGGCTAGCGGGGTCCGCTGAGCAGTTCTTC. Amino acids: CASRGLAGSAEQFF.

In DNA form, the CDR3 reads TGTGCCAGCAGCCCCACTTATCAGCCCCAGCATTTT. Encoded protein: CASSPTYQPQHF. The rearrangement uses TRBV12-3 or TRBV12-4 and TRBJ1-5; D is uncertain. This CDR3 comprises 12 residues. Trimming took off 6 bases at V and 5 bases at J, with 8 bases between the two ends.

This chain joins TRBV27 and TRBJ1-6, with D perhaps TRBD1 (6 bases). Deletions cut 4 bases from V and 7 bases from J, with 8 bases between. Germline assignment: CDR1 MNHEY and CDR2 SMNVEV (reference sequence). CDR3 length: 13 amino acids. This chain's CDR3 is CASSSQGNSPLHF. The CDR3 DNA follows: TGTGCCAGCAGTTCACAGGGCAATTCACCCCTCCACTTT.